The sequence of this TCR beta chain was determined in a study of shared clonotypes between healthy human individuals. Terminally differentiated effector memory CD45RA+ cells were excluded by CCR7 positive selection of CD45RO-negative cells. This CDR3 comprises 15 residues. The germline V gene encodes CDR1 MGHRA and CDR2 YSYEKL. J gave up 5 bases and V 5 bases, and 8 bases lay outside the gene matches. TCRdb's copy holds only in-frame clones and misses some; the assay was immunoSEQ multiplex PCR. The table has over 2 million clones, over 85% seen once. The clonotype was recovered from a man younger than 35 in good health. The sample comprised naive CD8+ T cells sorted from blood. The J gene is TRBJ2-5, the V gene TRBV4-1; 10 nucleotides line up with TRBD1. The chain's CDR3 is CASSGLTGGAETQYF. The DNA of the CDR3 is TGCGCCAGCAGCGGTCTGACAGGGGGCGCCGAGACCCAGTACTTC.